These 17 T cell receptor beta chains share one sample of origin, sequenced in a study of cytomegalovirus exposure and HLA in healthy donors (dated 2017 in TCRdb). The method was the immunoSEQ multiplex PCR assay. As stored in TCRdb, this immuneACCESS dataset retains in-frame rearrangements with V and J assigned. A fraction of the clones does not appear; measured against another copy, unresolved V genes explain less than half of the discrepancy, and the remainder lacks a known reason. Within this sample are roughly 280,000 clones, with around 86% of them counted one time only. The ten most abundant clones make up roughly 1% of the sample. Input material: PBMCs. These receptors all come from a woman under 30 in good health and CMV-seronegative.

The chain has TRBV4-1 and TRBJ2-7; 8 nucleotides match TRBD2. The CDR3 has 15 amino acids. Unmatched junction bases numbered 5, after V lost 4 bases and J lost 0 bases. Germline values: CDR1 MGHRA, CDR2 YSYEKL. This CDR3 reads CASSPLSGSSYEQYF. The CDR3 DNA reads TGCGCCAGCAGCCCGCTCAGCGGGAGCTCCTACGAGCAGTACTTC.

Concerning this clone itself: At one end, the junction sequence differs from germline, possibly due to a read error. V is TRBV9 and J is TRBJ1-3, with a tentative D call TRBD1 (5 bases). The CDR3 is made up of 12 amino acids. Germline V gene sequence: CDR1 SGDLS, CDR2 YYNGEE. As DNA, the CDR3 is TGTGCCAGCAGCGCCCAAGGAGGGGCAGTGAATTTT. This translates into CASSAQGGAVNF.

The V gene is TRBV6-5, the J gene TRBJ2-7; D gene unclear. V was cut by 0 bases and J by 2 bases, with 11 bases left in between. Germline CDR1 is MNHEY and CDR2 is SVGAGI. The CDR3 extends over 15 amino acids. The CDR3 here is CASSYSSLITYEQYF. Written as DNA, the CDR3 is TGTGCCAGCAGTTACTCGAGTCTGATAACCTACGAGCAGTACTTC.

This clone was picked up a small number of times. V gene TRBV6-6 combines with J gene TRBJ2-4; the D gene is possibly TRBD1 (6 bases). This CDR3 is 14 amino acids long. Germline loops: CDR1 MNHNY, CDR2 SVGAGI (reference sequence). Trimming removed 6 bases from V and 6 bases from J, with 15 bases in between. As DNA, the CDR3 is TGTGCCAGCAGCCATGGACAGACTGGAAACATTCAGTACTTC. This codes for CASSHGQTGNIQYF.

This chain uses TRBV9 with TRBJ2-1, with 10 bases identical to TRBD2. The CDR3 length is 15 residues. V shed 2 bases and J 8 bases; nucleotides not matched to a gene: 7. CDR1 SGDLS and CDR2 YYNGEE come from the germline V gene. CDR3 in amino acids: CASSVRLAGVDEQFF. Written as DNA, the CDR3 is TGTGCCAGCAGCGTCAGGCTAGCGGGAGTGGATGAGCAGTTCTTC.

The gene calls are TRBV7-9 and TRBJ2-5, with TRBD2 matching over 9 bases. The CDR3 has 15 amino acids. The V gene's germline CDR1 is SEHNR and CDR2 FQNEAQ (reference sequence). J lost 1 base, V lost 3 bases, and 3 bases had no gene match. The CDR3 protein is CASSLGGGAQETQYF. For the CDR3, the DNA is TGTGCCAGCAGCTTGGGCGGGGGGGCCCAAGAGACCCAGTACTTC.

In regard to this clone: Within the sample, other DNA sequences also encode this same CDR3. The rearrangement joins TRBV7-3 to TRBJ2-7, with 10 bases identical to TRBD1. The CDR3 is 14 amino acids. Germline V gene sequence: CDR1 SGHTA, CDR2 FQGTGA. Trimming at V came to 5 bases and at J to 3 bases, leaving 4 bases not matched to a gene. The CDR3 DNA sequence: TGTGCCAGCAGCCCCGGGACAGGGGTCTACGAGCAGTACTTC. Its protein is CASSPGTGVYEQYF.

This rearrangement joins TRBV5-1 to TRBJ2-7; D is unclear. In germline, CDR1 is SGHRS, CDR2 YFSETQ. V gave up 0 bases and J gave up 2 bases, with 12 bases separating them. The CDR3 spans 15 residues. This chain's CDR3 is CASSLGPGLPYEQYF. The DNA of the CDR3 is TGCGCCAGCAGCTTGGGCCCAGGTCTTCCCTACGAGCAGTACTTC.

V is TRBV6-6 and J is TRBJ2-1, with 9 bases lining up with TRBD1. The germline V gene has CDR1 MNHNY and CDR2 SVGAGI (reference sequence). V gave up 7 bases and J gave up 8 bases; unmatched junction bases: 9. The CDR3 extends over 14 amino acids. CDR3 sequence: CASIPGQGLHEQFF. The CDR3 DNA is TGTGCCAGCATACCGGGACAGGGTCTCCATGAGCAGTTCTTC.

The chain carries TRBV29-1 and TRBJ1-2; D is possibly TRBD1 (6 bases). Trimming removed 3 bases at V and 0 bases at J, with 17 bases between. The CDR3 has 16 amino acids. From germline, CDR1 is SQVTM and CDR2 ANQGSEA. The CDR3 DNA follows: TGCAGCGTTGATGGGCAGGGGACCGCTTCTAACTATGGCTACACCTTC. It codes for CSVDGQGTASNYGYTF.

V is TRBV29-1 and J is TRBJ2-1, with 11 bases matching TRBD2. Germline V lookup: CDR1 SQVTM, CDR2 ANQGSEA. The CDR3 has 15 amino acids. V was pared by 6 bases and J by 4 bases, with 8 bases of the junction left unmatched. In nucleotides, the CDR3 is TGCAGCGTCGACCCCGGGACTAGCGGATACAATGAGCAGTTCTTC. Translation gives CSVDPGTSGYNEQFF.

This sequence joins TRBV29-1 and TRBJ2-3; TRBD2 aligns across 10 bases. Germline CDR1 SQVTM, CDR2 ANQGSEA. This CDR3 has 16 residues. J lost 4 bases, V lost 1 base, and 8 bases had no gene match. The CDR3 sequence is CSVEGASGGLADTQYF. CDR3 DNA sequence: TGCAGCGTTGAAGGGGCTAGCGGGGGACTTGCAGATACGCAGTATTTT.

This clone has a single count. The chain combines TRBV18 with TRBJ2-7, with 9 bases matching TRBD1. Per the germline V gene, CDR1 is KGHSH and CDR2 is LQKENI. V lost 3 bases, J lost 5 bases, and 11 bases stayed unmatched. The CDR3 consists of 16 residues. CDR3 sequence: CASSPLYGDRADEQYF. DNA for the CDR3: TGTGCCAGCTCACCTCTCTATGGGGACAGGGCGGACGAGCAGTACTTC.

The chain uses TRBV2 and TRBJ2-1; 9 bases fit TRBD1. This CDR3 has 17 amino acids. Trimming cost V 0 bases and J 4 bases; bases outside gene matches: 7. CDR1 is SNHLY, CDR2 FYNNEI, per germline. CDR3 DNA sequence: TGTGCCAGCAGTGAAGCACACAGGGGGCCGGAGTACAATGAGCAGTTCTTC. Translation: CASSEAHRGPEYNEQFF.

DNA of the CDR3: TGTGCCAGCAGCCTATACACGTTAGCGGGGCCCAAACTTATCACAGATACGCAGTATTTT. Translation: CASSLYTLAGPKLITDTQYF. The chain joins TRBV21-1 to TRBJ2-3; TRBD2 is taken as the D call from the table, unchecked against the DNA. TRBV21-1 is a documented pseudogene. This CDR3 is built from 20 residues.

This clone was detected only a few times. This sequence joins TRBV5-4 and TRBJ2-1; possible D gene TRBD2, 6 bases. Germline-derived CDR1 and CDR2 are SGHNT and YYREEE (reference sequence). CDR3 size: 12 residues. The germline V and J ends were trimmed by 2 bases and 11 bases, with 11 bases remaining between them. CDR3 amino acids: CASSFRDSKQFF. Written as DNA, the CDR3 is TGTGCCAGCAGCTTCCGGGACTCGAAGCAGTTCTTC.

This rearrangement joins TRBV12-5 to TRBJ2-1, with 7 bases aligning to TRBD2. This CDR3 is built from 16 residues. The V gene's germline CDR1 is LGHNT and CDR2 FRNRAP. The V gene end was trimmed by 0 bases and the J gene end by 5 bases; junction bases not matched to a gene: 7. The CDR3: CASGLVIRDYNNEQFF. Written as DNA, the CDR3 is TGTGCTAGTGGTTTGGTTATCCGGGACTACAACAATGAGCAGTTCTTC.